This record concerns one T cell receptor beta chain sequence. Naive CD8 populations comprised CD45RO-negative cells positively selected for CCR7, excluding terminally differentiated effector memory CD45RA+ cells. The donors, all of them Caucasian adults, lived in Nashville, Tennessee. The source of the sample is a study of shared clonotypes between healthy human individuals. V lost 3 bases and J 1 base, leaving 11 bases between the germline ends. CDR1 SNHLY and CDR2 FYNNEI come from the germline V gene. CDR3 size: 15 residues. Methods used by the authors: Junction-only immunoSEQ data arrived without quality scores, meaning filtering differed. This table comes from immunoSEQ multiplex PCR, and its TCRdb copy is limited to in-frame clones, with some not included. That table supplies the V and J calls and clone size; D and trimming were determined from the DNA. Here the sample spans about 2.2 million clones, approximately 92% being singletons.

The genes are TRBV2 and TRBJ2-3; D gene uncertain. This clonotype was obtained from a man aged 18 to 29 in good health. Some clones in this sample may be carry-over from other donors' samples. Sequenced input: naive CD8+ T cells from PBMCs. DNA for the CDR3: TGTGCCAGCAGTGACGGTTTAGGCGGCACAGATACGCAGTATTTT. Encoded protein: CASSDGLGGTDTQYF.